This T cell receptor (beta chain) comes out of a study of T-cell reconstitution after alpha-beta-depleted transplantation in children. Unique molecular identifiers were used in preparing the TCRbeta library. Each CDR3 protein is one row after TCRdb ran MiXCR on the PCR reads. Among approximately 980,000 distinct CDR3 sequences, around 30% were seen once, and the ten largest hold around 30%. CDR3 length equals 16 residues. In germline, CDR1 is MNHNS, CDR2 SASEGT. J gave up 3 bases and V 7 bases, and 11 bases lay outside the gene matches. This clonotype was seen more than once but under ten times. Sequenced here: PBMCs, mostly from graft donor cells, sampled 360 days after TCRalphabeta/CD19-depleted stem cell transplant. The receptor's source is a boy younger than two who had a stem cell transplant for SCID, so the T cells may come from the graft donor. The chain joins TRBV6-1 to TRBJ2-2; 7 bases align to TRBD2. The CDR3 nucleotides are TGTGCCAGCACCCCTGCCGGGACTACGTACACCGGGGAGCTGTTTTTT. Amino acids: CASTPAGTTYTGELFF.